One TCR beta chain is described in this entry. The data derive from a study of T cell changes during pregnancy in multiple sclerosis. Assay used: immunoSEQ multiplex PCR; TCRdb lists only in-frame clones, some missing. Among about 76,000 clones listed, about 92% were seen once. J was trimmed by 3 bases and V by 1 base; bases with no gene match: 8. There are 16 residues in the CDR3. Looked up from germline, CDR1 is SGHTA and CDR2 is FQGTGA. The J gene is TRBJ1-1, the V gene TRBV7-3; TRBD1 matches at 7 bases. The clonotype originates from a female donor with multiple sclerosis, enrolled in a pregnancy study. The sequencing used peripheral blood, collected in the second trimester of pregnancy. CDR3 loop: CASSLRRGRVDTEAFF. CDR3 DNA sequence: TGTGCCAGCAGCTTAAGGAGGGGGCGAGTCGACACTGAAGCTTTCTTT.